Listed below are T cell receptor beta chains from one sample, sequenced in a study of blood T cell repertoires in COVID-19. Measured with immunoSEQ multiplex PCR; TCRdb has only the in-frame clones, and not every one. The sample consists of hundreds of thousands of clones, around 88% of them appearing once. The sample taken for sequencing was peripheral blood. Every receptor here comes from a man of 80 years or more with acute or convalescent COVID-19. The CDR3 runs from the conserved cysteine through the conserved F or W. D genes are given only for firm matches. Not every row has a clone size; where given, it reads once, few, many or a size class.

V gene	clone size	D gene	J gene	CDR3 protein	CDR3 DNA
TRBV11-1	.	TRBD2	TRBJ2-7	CASSAGLASEQYF	TGTGCCAGCAGCGCGGGACTAGCGAGCGAGCAGTACTTC
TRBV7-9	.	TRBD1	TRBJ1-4	CASSLQTGDGYEKLFF	TGTGCCAGCAGCTTGCAGACAGGGGACGGGTATGAAAAACTGTTTTTT
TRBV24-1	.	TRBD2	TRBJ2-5	CATAGGGGGRETQYF	TGTGCCACCGCCGGCGGGGGGGGCGGTAGGGAGACCCAGTACTTC
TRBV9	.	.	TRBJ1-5	CASSVAGASNQPQHF	TGTGCCAGCAGCGTAGCGGGTGCGAGCAATCAGCCCCAGCATTTT
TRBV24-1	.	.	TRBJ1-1	CATHIKDSLNTEAFF	TGTGCCACTCATATAAAGGACAGTTTAAACACTGAAGCTTTCTTT
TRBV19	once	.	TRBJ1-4	CAAKGGAEKLFF	TGTGCCGCGAAGGGAGGGGCTGAAAAACTGTTTTTT
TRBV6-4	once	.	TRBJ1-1	CASRLTGGGEAFF	TGTGCCAGCAGACTGACAGGCGGGGGTGAAGCTTTCTTT
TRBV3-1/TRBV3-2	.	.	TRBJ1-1	CASSQGQLNTEAFF	TGTGCCAGCAGCCAAGGACAGCTGAACACTGAAGCTTTCTTT
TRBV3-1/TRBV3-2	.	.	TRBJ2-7	CASSHRRVRREQYF	TGTGCCAGCAGCCATCGCCGGGTTCGGAGGGAGCAGTACTTC
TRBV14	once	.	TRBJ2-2	CASSRQANTGELFF	TGTGCCAGCAGCCGACAGGCGAACACCGGGGAGCTGTTTTTT
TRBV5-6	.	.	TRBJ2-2	CASSPTRADTGELFF	TGTGCCAGCAGCCCGACCAGGGCTGACACCGGGGAGCTGTTTTTT
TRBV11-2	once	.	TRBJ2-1	CASRAGQIYNEQFF	TGTGCCAGCAGGGCCGGACAGATATACAATGAGCAGTTCTTC
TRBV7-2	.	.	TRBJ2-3	CASIQTFTDTQYF	TGTGCCAGCATCCAGACTTTCACAGATACGCAGTATTTT
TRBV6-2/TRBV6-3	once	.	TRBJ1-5	CASSDDSLGNQPQHF	TGTGCCAGCAGTGATGACAGTCTAGGCAATCAGCCCCAGCATTTT
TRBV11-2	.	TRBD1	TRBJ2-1	CASSARTGASYNEQFF	TGTGCCAGCAGCGCACGGACAGGGGCATCCTACAATGAGCAGTTCTTC
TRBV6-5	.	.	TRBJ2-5	CASTDTGSPKETQYF	TGTGCCAGCACCGATACAGGGTCCCCTAAAGAGACCCAGTACTTC
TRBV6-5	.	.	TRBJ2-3	CASLLAGADTQYF	TGTGCCAGTCTTCTTGCGGGTGCAGATACGCAGTATTTT
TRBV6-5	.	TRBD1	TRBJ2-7	CASSPSGDRVYEQYF	TGTGCCAGCAGTCCGTCTGGGGACAGAGTTTACGAGCAGTACTTC
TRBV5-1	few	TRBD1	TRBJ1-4	CASSLPRTGETNEKLFF	TGCGCCAGCAGCTTGCCCCGGACAGGAGAAACTAATGAAAAACTGTTTTTT
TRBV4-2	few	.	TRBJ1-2	CASSQDLRVDYGYTF	TGTGCCAGCAGCCAAGACCTCAGGGTGGACTATGGCTACACCTTC
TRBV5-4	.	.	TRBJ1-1	CASSSTGKGVGTEAFF	TGTGCCAGCAGCTCTACAGGGAAAGGGGTGGGCACTGAAGCTTTCTTT
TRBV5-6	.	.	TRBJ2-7	CASGSGLTAYEQYF	TGTGCCTCAGGCTCGGGACTGACCGCCTACGAGCAGTACTTC
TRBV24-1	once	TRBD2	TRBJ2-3	CATSAPGTRGNTQYF	TGTGCCACCAGTGCCCCCGGGACTAGAGGGAACACGCAGTATTTT
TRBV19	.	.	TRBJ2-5	CASSVGHAETQYF	TGTGCCAGTAGTGTCGGACATGCGGAGACCCAGTACTTC
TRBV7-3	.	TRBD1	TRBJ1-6	CASSPGTGGSPLHF	TGTGCCAGCAGCCCCGGGACAGGGGGATCACCCCTCCACTTT
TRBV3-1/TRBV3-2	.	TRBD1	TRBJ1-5	CASSHDRGGQPQHF	TGTGCCAGCAGCCACGACAGGGGAGGTCAGCCCCAGCATTTT
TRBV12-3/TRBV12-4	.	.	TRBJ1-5	CASSQAPGPQHF	TGTGCCAGCAGTCAAGCCCCCGGGCCCCAGCATTTT
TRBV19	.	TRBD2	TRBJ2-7	CASSIARGAPHEQYF	TGTGCCAGTAGTATAGCGCGGGGGGCCCCCCACGAGCAGTACTTC
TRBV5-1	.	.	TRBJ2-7	CASSPDRLAYEQYF	TGCGCCAGCAGCCCCGACAGGCTGGCCTACGAGCAGTACTTC
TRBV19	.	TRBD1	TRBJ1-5	CASSIPQGATNQPQHF	TGTGCCAGTAGTATACCACAGGGGGCTACGAATCAGCCCCAGCATTTT
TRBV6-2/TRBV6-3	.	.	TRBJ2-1	CAISPRLYNEQFF	TGTGCCATCAGCCCCCGACTGTACAATGAGCAGTTCTTC
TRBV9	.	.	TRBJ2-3	CASSVQYLGDTQYF	TGTGCCAGCAGCGTTCAGTACCTTGGAGATACGCAGTATTTT
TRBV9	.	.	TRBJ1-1	CASSVAASGETEAFF	TGTGCCAGCAGCGTAGCCGCCTCAGGGGAAACTGAAGCTTTCTTT
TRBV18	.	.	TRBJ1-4	CASSPTVTTNEKLFF	TGTGCCAGCTCACCTACAGTGACAACTAATGAAAAACTGTTTTTT
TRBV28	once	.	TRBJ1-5	CASRGPNQPQHF	TGTGCCAGCAGGGGGCCGAATCAGCCCCAGCATTTT
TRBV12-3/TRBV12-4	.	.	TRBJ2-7	CASTPGNLYEQYF	TGTGCCAGCACGCCGGGGAATCTCTACGAGCAGTACTTC
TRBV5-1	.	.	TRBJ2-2	CASTLNSGGTGELFF	TGCGCCAGCACCTTAAATAGCGGAGGGACCGGGGAGCTGTTTTTT
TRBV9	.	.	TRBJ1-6	CASSVGRQPNSPLHF	TGTGCCAGCAGCGTAGGTCGACAGCCTAATTCACCCCTCCACTTT
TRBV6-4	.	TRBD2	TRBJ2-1	CASSVLAGGYNEQFF	TGTGCCAGCAGTGTCCTAGCGGGAGGGTACAATGAGCAGTTCTTC
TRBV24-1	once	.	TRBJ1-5	CATSGQGGRPQHF	TGTGCCACCAGTGGTCAGGGTGGGCGGCCCCAGCATTTT
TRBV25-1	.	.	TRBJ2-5	CASSEYPPQETQYF	TGTGCCAGCAGTGAATATCCCCCTCAAGAGACCCAGTACTTC
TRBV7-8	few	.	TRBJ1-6	CASRLPGTRNSPLHF	TGTGCCAGCCGCTTACCCGGGACACGTAATTCACCCCTCCACTTT
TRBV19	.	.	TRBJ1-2	CASSIEQDYGYTF	TGTGCCAGTAGTATAGAACAGGACTATGGCTACACCTTC
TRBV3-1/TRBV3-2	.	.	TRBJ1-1	CASRPTGQNTEAFF	TGTGCCAGCAGGCCGACGGGACAGAACACTGAAGCTTTCTTT
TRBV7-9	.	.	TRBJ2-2	CASSFNARGQGGEELFF	TGTGCCAGCAGCTTCAATGCGAGAGGACAGGGAGGGGAGGAGCTGTTTTTT
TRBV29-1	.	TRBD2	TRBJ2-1	CSAETSGPPALF	TGCAGCGCTGAGACTAGCGGCCCCCCTGCACTCTTC
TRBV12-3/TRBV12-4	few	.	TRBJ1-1	CASTTGPKSEAFF	TGTGCCAGCACCACAGGGCCGAAGTCTGAAGCTTTCTTT
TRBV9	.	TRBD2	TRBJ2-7	CASSVGTSGSYEQYF	TGTGCCAGCAGCGTTGGGACTAGCGGCTCCTACGAGCAGTACTTC
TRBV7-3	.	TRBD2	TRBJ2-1	CASSLSGSHNEQFF	TGTGCCAGCAGCCTTAGCGGGAGTCACAATGAGCAGTTCTTC
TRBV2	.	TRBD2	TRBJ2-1	CASIRTSGYNEQFF	TGTGCCAGCATTCGGACTAGCGGGTACAATGAGCAGTTCTTC
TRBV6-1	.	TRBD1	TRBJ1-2	CASSEETGGKGYTF	TGTGCCAGCAGTGAAGAGACAGGGGGCAAAGGCTACACCTTC
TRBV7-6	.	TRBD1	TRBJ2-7	CASSSGAGQGYEQYF	TGTGCCAGCAGCTCCGGAGCGGGACAGGGGTACGAGCAGTACTTC
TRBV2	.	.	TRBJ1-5	CASRAGPYSNQPQHF	TGTGCCAGCAGGGCAGGGCCGTATAGCAATCAGCCCCAGCATTTT
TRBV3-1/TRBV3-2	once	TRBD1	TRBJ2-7	CASSRAGQAAYEQYF	TGTGCCAGCAGCCGTGCGGGACAGGCGGCCTACGAGCAGTACTTC
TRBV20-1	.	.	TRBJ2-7	CSASKLDSQRDEQYF	TGCAGTGCTAGTAAGTTGGACAGCCAGAGAGACGAGCAGTACTTC
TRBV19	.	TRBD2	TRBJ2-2	CASSIVGLAANTGELFF	TGTGCCAGTAGTATAGTGGGGCTAGCGGCGAACACCGGGGAGCTGTTTTTT
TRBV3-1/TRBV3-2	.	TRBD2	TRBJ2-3	CASSQRTTSGNKRDTQYF	TGTGCCAGCAGCCAACGGACGACTAGCGGGAACAAGCGAGATACGCAGTATTTT
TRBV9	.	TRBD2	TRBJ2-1	CASSSGTSLNNEQFF	TGTGCCAGCAGCTCAGGGACTAGCCTTAACAATGAGCAGTTCTTC
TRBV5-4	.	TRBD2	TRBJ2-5	CASSFGTSGNYQYF	TGTGCCAGCAGCTTTGGGACTAGCGGGAATTACCAGTACTTC